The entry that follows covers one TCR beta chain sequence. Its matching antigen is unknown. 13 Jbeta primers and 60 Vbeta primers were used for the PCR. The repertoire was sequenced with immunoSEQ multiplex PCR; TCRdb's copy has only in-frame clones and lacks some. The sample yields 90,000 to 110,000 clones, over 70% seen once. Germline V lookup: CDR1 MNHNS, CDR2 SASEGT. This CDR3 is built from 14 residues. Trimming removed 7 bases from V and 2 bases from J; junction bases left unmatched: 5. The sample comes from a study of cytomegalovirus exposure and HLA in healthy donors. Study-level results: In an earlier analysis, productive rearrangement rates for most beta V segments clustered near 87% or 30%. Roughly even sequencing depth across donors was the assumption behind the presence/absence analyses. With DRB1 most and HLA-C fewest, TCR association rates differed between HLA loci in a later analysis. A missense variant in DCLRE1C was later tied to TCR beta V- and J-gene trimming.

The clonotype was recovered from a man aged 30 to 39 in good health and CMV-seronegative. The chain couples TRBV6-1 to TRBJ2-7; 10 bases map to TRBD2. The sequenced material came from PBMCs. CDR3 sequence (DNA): TGTGCCAGCACCGACGGGACTAGCGCCTACGAGCAGTACTTC. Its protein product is CASTDGTSAYEQYF.